Ten or more counts support the clone carrying this T cell receptor beta chain. What it binds is not known. Quantitative molecular-barcoded 5'-RACE generated the TCR beta libraries. TCRdb reprocessed the 5' RACE reads with MiXCR, giving one entry per CDR3 protein. The sample lists some 700,000 distinct CDR3 sequences; roughly 19% were seen once. Germline trimming cut 1 base from V and 4 bases from J; bases unmatched to any gene: 6. This CDR3 contains 14 residues. Germline V CDR1 and CDR2: DFQATT, SNEGSKA (reference sequence). The source of the sample is a study of CD8 T cells in ankylosing spondylitis. General study results and limits: A TCR beta motif made of about eight highly homologous variants seemed typical of ankylosing spondylitis blood.

The receptor's source is a male donor with ankylosing spondylitis. The chain is built from TRBV20-1 and TRBJ1-2, with 7 bases that match TRBD1. The specimen sequenced was blood, either unsorted or a sorted T cell fraction (not recorded which). CDR3 nucleotides: TGCAGTGCTAGAGGGGGACAGATCAGCTATGGCTACACCTTC. It yields the protein CSARGGQISYGYTF.